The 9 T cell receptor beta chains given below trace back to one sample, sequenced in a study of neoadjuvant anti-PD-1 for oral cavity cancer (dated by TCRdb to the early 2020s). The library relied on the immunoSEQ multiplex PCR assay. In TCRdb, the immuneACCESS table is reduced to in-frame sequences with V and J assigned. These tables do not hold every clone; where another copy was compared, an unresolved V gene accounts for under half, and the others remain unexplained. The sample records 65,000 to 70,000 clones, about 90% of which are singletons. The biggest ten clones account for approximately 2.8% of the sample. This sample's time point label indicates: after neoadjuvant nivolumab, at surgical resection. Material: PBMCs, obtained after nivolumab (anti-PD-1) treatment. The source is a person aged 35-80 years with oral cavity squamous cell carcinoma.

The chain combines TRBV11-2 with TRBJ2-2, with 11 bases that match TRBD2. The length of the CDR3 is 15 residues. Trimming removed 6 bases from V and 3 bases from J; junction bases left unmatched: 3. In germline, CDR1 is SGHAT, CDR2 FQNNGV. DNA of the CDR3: TGTGCCAGCAGATTGGGACTAGCGGACACCGGGGAGCTGTTTTTT. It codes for CASRLGLADTGELFF.

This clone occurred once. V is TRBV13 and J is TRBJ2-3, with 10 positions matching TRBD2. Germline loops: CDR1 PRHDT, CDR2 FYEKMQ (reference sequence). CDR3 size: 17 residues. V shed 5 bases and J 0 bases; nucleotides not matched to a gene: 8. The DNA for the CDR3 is TGTGCCAGCAGCCGGGGACTAGCGTCGATCAGCACAGATACGCAGTATTTT. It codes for CASSRGLASISTDTQYF.

As DNA, the CDR3 is TGTGCCAGCAGCTTGGGACAGGGGTTCTACAATGAGCAGTTCTTC. This translates into CASSLGQGFYNEQFF. The chain joins TRBV7-9 to TRBJ2-1; 10 bases fit TRBD1. V lost 3 bases, J lost 3 bases, and 2 bases stayed unmatched. The CDR3 sequence is 15 residues long. Germline CDR1 and CDR2: SEHNR and FQNEAQ (reference sequence).

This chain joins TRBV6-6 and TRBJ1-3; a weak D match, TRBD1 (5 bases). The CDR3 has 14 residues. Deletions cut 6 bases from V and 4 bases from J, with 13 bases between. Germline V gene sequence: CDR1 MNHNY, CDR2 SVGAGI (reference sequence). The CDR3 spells CASRGSRGGNTIYF. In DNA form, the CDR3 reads TGTGCCAGCAGGGGATCCCGGGGCGGAAACACCATATATTTT.

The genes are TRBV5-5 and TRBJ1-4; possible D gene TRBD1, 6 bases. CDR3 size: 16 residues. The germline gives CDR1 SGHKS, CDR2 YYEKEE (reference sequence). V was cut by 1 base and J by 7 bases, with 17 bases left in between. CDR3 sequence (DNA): TGTGCCAGCAGCTTGCCGTCGGGGGCTCTAGGTGAAAAACTGTTTTTT. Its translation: CASSLPSGALGEKLFF.

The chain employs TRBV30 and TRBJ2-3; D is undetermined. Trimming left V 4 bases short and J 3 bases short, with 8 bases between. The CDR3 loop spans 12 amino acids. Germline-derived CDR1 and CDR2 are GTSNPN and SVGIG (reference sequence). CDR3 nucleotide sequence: TGTGCCTGGACGGTGGCTACAGATACGCAGTATTTT. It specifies CAWTVATDTQYF.

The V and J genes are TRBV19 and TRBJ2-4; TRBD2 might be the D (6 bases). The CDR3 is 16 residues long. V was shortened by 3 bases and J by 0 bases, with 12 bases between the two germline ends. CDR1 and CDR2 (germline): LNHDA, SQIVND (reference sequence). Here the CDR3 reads CASSMGGRLAKNIQYF. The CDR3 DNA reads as TGTGCCAGTAGTATGGGGGGTAGGTTAGCCAAAAACATTCAGTACTTC. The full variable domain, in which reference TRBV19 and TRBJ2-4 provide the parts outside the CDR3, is DGGITQSPKYLFRKEGQNVTLSCEQNLNHDAMYWYRQDPGQGLRLIYYSQIVNDFQKGDIAEGYSVSREKKESFPLTVTSAQKNPTAFYLCASSMGGRLAKNIQYFGAGTRLSVL.

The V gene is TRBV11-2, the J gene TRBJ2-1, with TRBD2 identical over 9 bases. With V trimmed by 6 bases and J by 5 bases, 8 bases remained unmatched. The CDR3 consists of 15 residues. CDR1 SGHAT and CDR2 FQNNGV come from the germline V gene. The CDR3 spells CASRRPGLANNEQFF. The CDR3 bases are TGTGCCAGCAGACGCCCGGGACTAGCAAACAATGAGCAGTTCTTC.

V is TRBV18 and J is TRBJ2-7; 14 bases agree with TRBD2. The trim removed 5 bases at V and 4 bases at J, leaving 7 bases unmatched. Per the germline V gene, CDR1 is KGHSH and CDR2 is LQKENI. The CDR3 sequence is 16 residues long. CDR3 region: CASSVGTSGSIYEQYF. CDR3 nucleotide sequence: TGTGCCAGCTCAGTAGGGACTAGCGGGAGTATATACGAGCAGTACTTC.